The entry below describes one T cell receptor (beta chain). These data belong to a study of blood T cells in healthy people across ages. It was with a sample-barcoded 5' primer and a J-beta primer mix that a second PCR of roughly 6 to 11 cycles was run. A single record per CDR3 protein comes from TCRdb applying MiXCR to the 5' RACE reads. The sample lists approximately 780,000 distinct CDR3 sequences, about a quarter occurring once. Germline lookup yields CDR1 MDHEN and CDR2 SYDVKM. The V and J ends lost 6 bases and 3 bases, in that order; junction bases with no gene match: 9. CDR3 length: 15 amino acids. These data are also associated with another study on T cells of mothers and their children. Per that paper: A few healthy Caucasian mothers served as donors, and their six children did as well.

This chain links TRBV28 with TRBJ2-5; 8 bases match TRBD1. The receptor was derived from a boy younger than 18 in good health. Input material: blood. The CDR3 DNA reads TGTGCCAGCAGAATCCGGGACAGGATAAAAGAGACCCAGTACTTC. Its protein is CASRIRDRIKETQYF.